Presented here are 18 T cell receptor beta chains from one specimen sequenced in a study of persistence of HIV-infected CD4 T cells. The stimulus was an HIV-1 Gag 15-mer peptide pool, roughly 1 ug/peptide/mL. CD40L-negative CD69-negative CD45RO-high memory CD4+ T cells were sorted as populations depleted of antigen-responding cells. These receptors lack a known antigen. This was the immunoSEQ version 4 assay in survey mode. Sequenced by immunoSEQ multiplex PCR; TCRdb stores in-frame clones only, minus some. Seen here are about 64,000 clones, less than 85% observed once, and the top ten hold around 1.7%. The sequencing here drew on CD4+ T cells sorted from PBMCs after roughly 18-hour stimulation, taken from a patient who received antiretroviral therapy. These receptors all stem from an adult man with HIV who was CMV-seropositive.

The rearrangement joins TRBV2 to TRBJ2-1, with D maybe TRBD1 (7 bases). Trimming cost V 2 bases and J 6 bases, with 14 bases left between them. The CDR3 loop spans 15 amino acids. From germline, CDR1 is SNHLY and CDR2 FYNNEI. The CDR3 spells CASSENRGLRNEQFF. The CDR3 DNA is TGTGCCAGCAGTGAAAACAGGGGACTCCGCAATGAGCAGTTCTTC.

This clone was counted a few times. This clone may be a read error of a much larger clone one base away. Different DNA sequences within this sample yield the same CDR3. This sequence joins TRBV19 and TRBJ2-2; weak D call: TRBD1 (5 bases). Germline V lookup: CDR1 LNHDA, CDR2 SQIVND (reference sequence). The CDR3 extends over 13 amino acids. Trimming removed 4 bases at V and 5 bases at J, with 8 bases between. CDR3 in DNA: TGTGCCAGTAGTACCCAGGGTACCGGGGAGCTGTTTTTT. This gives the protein CASSTQGTGELFF.

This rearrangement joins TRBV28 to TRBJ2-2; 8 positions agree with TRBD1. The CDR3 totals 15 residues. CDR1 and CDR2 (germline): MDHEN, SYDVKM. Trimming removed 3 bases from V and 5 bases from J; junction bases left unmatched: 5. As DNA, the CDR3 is TGTGCCAGCAGTTTCTTAGGACAGGGAACCGGGGAGCTGTTTTTT. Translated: CASSFLGQGTGELFF. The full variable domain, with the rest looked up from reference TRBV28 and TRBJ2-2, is DVKVTQSSRYLVKRTGEKVFLECVQDMDHENMFWYRQDPGLGLRLIYFSYDVKMKEKGDIPEGYSVSREKKERFSLILESASTNQTSMYLCASSFLGQGTGELFFGEGSRLTVL.

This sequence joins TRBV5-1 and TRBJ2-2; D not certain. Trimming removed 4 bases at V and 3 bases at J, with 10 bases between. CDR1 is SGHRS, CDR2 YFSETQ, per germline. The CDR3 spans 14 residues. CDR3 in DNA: TGCGCCAGCAGCCAGTTTGAGGACACCGGGGAGCTGTTTTTT. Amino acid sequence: CASSQFEDTGELFF. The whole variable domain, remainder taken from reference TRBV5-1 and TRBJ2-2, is KAGVTQTPRYLIKTRGQQVTLSCSPISGHRSVSWYQQTPGQGLQFLFEYFSETQRNKGNFPGRFSGRQFSNSRSEMNVSTLELGDSALYLCASSQFEDTGELFFGEGSRLTVL.

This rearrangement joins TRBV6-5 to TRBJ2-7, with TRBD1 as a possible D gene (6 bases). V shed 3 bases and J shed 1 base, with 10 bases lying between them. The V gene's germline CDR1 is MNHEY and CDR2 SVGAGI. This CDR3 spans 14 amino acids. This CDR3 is CASSYRQESYEQYF. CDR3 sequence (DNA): TGTGCCAGCAGTTATCGACAGGAGTCCTACGAGCAGTACTTC.

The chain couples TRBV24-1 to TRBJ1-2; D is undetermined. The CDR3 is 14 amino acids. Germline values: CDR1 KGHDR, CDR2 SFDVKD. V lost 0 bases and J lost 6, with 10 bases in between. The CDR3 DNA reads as TGTGCCACCAGTGATTTGAACAGTGATCATGGCTACACCTTC. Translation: CATSDLNSDHGYTF.

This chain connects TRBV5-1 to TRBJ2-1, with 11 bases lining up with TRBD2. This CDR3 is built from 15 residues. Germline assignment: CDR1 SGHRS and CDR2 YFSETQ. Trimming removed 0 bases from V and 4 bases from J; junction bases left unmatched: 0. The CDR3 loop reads CASSLGLAGYNEQFF. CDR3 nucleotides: TGCGCCAGCAGCTTGGGACTAGCGGGGTACAATGAGCAGTTCTTC.

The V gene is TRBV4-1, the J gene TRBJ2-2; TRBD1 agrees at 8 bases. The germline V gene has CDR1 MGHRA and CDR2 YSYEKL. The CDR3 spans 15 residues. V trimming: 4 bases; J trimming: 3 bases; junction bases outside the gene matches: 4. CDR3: CASSRGQGHTGELFF. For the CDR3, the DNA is TGCGCCAGCAGCCGCGGACAGGGACACACCGGGGAGCTGTTTTTT.

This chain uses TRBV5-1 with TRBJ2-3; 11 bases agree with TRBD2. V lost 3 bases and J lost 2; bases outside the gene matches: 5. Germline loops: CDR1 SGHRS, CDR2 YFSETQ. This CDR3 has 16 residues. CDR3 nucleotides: TGCGCCAGCAGCTCCACTAGCGGGGGCTTCACAGATACGCAGTATTTT. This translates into CASSSTSGGFTDTQYF.

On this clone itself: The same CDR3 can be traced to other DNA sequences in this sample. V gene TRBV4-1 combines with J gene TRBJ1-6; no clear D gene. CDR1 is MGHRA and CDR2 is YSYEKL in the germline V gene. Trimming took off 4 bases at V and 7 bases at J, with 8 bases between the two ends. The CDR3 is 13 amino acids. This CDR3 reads CASSPTENSPLHF. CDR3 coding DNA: TGCGCCAGCAGCCCGACGGAAAATTCACCCCTCCACTTT.

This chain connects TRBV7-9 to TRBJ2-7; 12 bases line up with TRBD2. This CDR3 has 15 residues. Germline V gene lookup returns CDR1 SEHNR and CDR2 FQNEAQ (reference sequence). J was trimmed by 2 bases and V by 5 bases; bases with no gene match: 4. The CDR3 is CASSLGLAGPYEQYF. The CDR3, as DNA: TGTGCCAGCAGCCTGGGACTAGCGGGCCCCTACGAGCAGTACTTC.

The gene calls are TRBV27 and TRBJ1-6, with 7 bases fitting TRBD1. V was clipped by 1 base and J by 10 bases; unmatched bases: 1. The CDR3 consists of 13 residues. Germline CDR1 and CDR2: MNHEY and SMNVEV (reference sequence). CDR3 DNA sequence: TGTGCCAGCAGTTTATACAGGGGATCACCCCTCCACTTT. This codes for CASSLYRGSPLHF.

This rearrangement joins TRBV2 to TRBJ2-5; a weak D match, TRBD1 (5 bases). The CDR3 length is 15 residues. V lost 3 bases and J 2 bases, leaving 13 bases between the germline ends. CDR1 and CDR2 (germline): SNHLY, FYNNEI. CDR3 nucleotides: TGTGCCAGCAGTGAGGGGCAGAGTCAACAAGAGACCCAGTACTTC. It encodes CASSEGQSQQETQYF. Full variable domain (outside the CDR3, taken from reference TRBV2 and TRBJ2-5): EPEVTQTPSHQVTQMGQEVILRCVPISNHLYFYWYRQILGQKVEFLVSFYNNEISEKSEIFDDQFSVERPDGSNFTLKIRSTKLEDSAMYFCASSEGQSQQETQYFGPGTRLLVL.

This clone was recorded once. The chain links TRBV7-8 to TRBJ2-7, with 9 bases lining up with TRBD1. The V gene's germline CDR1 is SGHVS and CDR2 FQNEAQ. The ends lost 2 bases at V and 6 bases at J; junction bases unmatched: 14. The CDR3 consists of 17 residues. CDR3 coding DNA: TGTGCCAGCAGCTTATCCGAGGGGTGGACAGGGGTGCGCGAGCAGTACTTC. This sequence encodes CASSLSEGWTGVREQYF.

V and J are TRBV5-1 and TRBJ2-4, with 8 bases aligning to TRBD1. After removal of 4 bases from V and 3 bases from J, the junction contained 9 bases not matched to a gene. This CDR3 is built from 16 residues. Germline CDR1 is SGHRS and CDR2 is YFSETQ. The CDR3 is CASSAGQGNVKNIQYF. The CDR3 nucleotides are TGCGCCAGCAGCGCCGGACAGGGCAATGTCAAAAACATTCAGTACTTC. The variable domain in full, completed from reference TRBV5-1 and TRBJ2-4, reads KAGVTQTPRYLIKTRGQQVTLSCSPISGHRSVSWYQQTPGQGLQFLFEYFSETQRNKGNFPGRFSGRQFSNSRSEMNVSTLELGDSALYLCASSAGQGNVKNIQYFGAGTRLSVL.

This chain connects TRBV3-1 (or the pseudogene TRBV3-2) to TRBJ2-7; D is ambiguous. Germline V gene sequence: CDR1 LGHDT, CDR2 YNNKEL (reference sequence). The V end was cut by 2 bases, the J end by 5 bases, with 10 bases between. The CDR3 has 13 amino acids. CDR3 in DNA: TGTGCCAGCAGCCAATCGGGTCCCGACGAGCAGTACTTC. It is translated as CASSQSGPDEQYF.

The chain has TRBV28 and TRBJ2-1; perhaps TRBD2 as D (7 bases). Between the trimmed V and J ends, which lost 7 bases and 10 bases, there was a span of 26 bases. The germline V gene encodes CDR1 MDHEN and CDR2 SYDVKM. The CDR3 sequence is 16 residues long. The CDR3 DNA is TGTGCCAGCACCAGATTAGGGGGGGCCGTTCCGCAAGAGCAGTTCTTC. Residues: CASTRLGGAVPQEQFF.

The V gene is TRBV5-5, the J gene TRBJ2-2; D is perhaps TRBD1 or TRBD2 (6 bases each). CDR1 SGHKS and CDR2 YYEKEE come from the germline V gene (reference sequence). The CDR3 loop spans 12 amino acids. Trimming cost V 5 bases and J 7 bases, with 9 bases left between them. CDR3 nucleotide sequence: TGTGCCAGCAGGAGGGGGGACGGGGAGCTGTTTTTT. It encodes CASRRGDGELFF. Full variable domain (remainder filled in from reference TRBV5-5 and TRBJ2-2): DAGVTQSPTHLIKTRGQQVTLRCSPISGHKSVSWYQQVLGQGPQFIFQYYEKEERGRGNFPDRFSARQFPNYSSELNVNALLLGDSALYLCASRRGDGELFFGEGSRLTVL.